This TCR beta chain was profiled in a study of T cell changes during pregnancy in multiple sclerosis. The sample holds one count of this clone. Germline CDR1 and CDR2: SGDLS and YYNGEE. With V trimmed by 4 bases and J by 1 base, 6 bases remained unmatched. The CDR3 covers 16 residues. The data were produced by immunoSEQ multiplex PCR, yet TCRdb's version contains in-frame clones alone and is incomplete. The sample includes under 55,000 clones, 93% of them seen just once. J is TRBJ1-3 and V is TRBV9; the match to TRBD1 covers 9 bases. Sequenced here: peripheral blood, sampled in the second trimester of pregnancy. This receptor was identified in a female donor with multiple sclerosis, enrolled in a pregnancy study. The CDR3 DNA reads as TGTGCCAGCAGCCCACAGGGGGCCAGGTCTGGAAACACCATATATTTT. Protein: CASSPQGARSGNTIYF.